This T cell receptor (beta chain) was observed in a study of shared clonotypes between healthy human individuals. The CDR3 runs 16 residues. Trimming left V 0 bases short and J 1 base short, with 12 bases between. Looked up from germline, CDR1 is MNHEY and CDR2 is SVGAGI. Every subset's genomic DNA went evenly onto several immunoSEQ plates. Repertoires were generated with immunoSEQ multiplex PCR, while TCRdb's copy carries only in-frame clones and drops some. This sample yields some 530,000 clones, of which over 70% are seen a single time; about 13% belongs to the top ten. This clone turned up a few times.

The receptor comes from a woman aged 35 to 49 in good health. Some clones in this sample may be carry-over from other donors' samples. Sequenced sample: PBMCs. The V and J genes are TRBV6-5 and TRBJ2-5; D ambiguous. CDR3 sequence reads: CASSYSGRFRQETQYF. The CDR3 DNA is TGTGCCAGCAGTTACTCGGGCAGGTTCCGCCAAGAGACCCAGTACTTC.